This T cell receptor beta chain was identified in a study of T-cell reconstitution after alpha-beta-depleted transplantation in children. Study-level results: T-cell counts and diversity at one year post-transplant came mainly from newly produced T cells.

The table lists this clonotype with a few counts. Its antigen remains unknown. The CDR3 runs 16 residues. From germline, CDR1 is ENHRY and CDR2 SYGVKD. The V gene lost 5 bases and the J gene lost 6 bases, with 20 bases spanning the gap. Unique molecular identifiers tagged the TCRbeta library. From the PCR reads, TCRdb called clonotypes with MiXCR, one entry per CDR3 protein. Among 750,000 to 950,000 distinct CDR3 sequences listed, under 20% were seen once. This TCR was sampled from a male patient aged 10 to 17 who had a stem cell transplant for acute lymphoblastic leukemia, so the T cells may come from the graft donor. The chain joins TRBV10-3 to TRBJ2-1, with D perhaps assigned TRBD1 or TRBD2 (5 bases each). Sequences were derived from PBMCs, mostly from graft donor cells, sampled 360 days after TCRalphabeta/CD19-depleted stem cell transplant. CDR3 coding DNA: TGTGCCATCAGTCTTCGGGGCTTATCCGACCGCAATGAGCAGTTCTTC. Protein sequence: CAISLRGLSDRNEQFF.